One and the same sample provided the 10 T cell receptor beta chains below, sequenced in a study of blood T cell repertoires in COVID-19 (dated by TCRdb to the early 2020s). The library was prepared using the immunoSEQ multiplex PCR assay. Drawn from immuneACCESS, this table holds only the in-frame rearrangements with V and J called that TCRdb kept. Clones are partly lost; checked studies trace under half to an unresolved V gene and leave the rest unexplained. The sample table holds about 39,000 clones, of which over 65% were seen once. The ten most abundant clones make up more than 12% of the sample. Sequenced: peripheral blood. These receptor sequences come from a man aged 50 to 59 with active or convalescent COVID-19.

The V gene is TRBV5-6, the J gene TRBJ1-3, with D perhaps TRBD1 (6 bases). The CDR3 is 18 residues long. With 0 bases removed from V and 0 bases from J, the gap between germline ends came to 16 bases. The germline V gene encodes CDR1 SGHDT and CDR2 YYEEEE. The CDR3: CASSLVVRTAFSGNTIYF. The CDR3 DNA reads TGTGCCAGCAGCTTGGTGGTTCGGACAGCCTTCTCTGGAAACACCATATATTTT.

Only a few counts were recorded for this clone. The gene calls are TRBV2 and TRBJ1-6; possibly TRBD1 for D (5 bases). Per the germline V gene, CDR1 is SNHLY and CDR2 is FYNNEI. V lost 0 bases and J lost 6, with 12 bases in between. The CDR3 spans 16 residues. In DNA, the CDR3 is TGTGCCAGCAGTGAAGCGCAGGGATCGTTTAATTCACCCCTCCACTTT. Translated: CASSEAQGSFNSPLHF.

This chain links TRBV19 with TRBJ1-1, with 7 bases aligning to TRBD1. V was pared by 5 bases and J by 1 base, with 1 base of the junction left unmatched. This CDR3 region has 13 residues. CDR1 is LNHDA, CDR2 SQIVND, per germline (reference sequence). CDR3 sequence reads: CASSGTENTEAFF. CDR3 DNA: TGTGCCAGTAGTGGGACAGAGAACACTGAAGCTTTCTTT.

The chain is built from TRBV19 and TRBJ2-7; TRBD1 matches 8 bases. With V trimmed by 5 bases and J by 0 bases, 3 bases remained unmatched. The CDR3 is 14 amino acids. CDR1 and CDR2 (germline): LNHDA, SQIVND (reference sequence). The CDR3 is CASSYTGGSYEQYF. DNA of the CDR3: TGTGCCAGTAGTTACACAGGGGGCTCCTACGAGCAGTACTTC.

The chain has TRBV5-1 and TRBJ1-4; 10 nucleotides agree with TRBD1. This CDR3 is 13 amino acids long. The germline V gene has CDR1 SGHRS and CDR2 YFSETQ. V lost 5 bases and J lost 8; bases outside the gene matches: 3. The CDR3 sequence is CASSRDRGEKLFF. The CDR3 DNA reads TGCGCCAGCAGTAGGGACAGGGGCGAAAAACTGTTTTTT.

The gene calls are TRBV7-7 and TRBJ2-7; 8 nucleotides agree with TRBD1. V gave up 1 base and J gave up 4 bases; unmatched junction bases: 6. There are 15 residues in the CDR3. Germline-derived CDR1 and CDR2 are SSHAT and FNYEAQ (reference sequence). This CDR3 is CASSLETGAGYEQYF. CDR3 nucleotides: TGTGCCAGCAGCTTAGAGACAGGGGCAGGGTACGAGCAGTACTTC.

In nucleotides, the CDR3 is TGTGCCAGCAGCGTTTCTTACAATGAGCAGTTCTTC. Translated: CASSVSYNEQFF. J is TRBJ2-1 and V is TRBV9; D ambiguous. Germline CDR1 is SGDLS and CDR2 is YYNGEE. Trimming removed 2 bases from V and 4 bases from J, with 4 bases in between. The CDR3 has 12 amino acids. The whole variable domain, remainder taken from reference TRBV9 and TRBJ2-1, is DSGVTQTPKHLITATGQRVTLRCSPRSGDLSVYWYQQSLDQGLQFLIQYYNGEERAKGNILERFSAQQFPDLHSELNLSSLELGDSALYFCASSVSYNEQFFGPGTRLTVL.

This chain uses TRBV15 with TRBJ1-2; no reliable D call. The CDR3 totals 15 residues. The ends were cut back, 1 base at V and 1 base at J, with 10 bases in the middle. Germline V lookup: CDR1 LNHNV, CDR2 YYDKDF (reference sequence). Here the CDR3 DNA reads TGTGCCACCAGCAGAGGGATCGGACTTAACTATGGCTACACCTTC. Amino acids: CATSRGIGLNYGYTF.

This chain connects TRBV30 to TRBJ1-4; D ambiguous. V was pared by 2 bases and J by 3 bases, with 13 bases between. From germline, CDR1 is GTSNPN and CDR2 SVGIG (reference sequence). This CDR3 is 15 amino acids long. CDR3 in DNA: TGTGCCTGGAGTCAGGCTAGCGGGCCTAATGAAAAACTGTTTTTT. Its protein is CAWSQASGPNEKLFF.

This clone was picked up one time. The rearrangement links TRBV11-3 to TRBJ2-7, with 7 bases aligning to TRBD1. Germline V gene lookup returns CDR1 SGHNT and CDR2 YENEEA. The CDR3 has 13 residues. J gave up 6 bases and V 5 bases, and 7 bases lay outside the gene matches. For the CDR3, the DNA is TGTGCCAGCAGCCTCCGCAGGGGGTCCGAGCAGTACTTC. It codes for CASSLRRGSEQYF. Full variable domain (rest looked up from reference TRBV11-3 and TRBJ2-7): EAGVVQSPRYKIIEKKQPVAFWCNPISGHNTLYWYLQNLGQGPELLIRYENEEAVDDSQLPKDRFSAERLKGVDSTLKIQPAELGDSAVYLCASSLRRGSEQYFGPGTRLTVT.